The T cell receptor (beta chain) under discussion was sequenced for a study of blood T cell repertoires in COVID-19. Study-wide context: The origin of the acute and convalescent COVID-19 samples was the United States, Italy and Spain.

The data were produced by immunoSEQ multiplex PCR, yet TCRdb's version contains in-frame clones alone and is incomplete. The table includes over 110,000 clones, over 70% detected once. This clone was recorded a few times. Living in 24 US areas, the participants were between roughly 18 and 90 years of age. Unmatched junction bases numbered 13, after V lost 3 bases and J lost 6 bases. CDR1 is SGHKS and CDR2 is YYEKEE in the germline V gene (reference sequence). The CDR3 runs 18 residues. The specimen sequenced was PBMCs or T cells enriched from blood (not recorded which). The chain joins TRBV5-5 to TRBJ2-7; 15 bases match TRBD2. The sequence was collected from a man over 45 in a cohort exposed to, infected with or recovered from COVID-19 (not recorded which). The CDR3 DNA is TGTGCCAGCAGCTGGGGACTAGCGGGAGGCCCTCCCACGGGCGAGCAGTACTTC. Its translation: CASSWGLAGGPPTGEQYF.